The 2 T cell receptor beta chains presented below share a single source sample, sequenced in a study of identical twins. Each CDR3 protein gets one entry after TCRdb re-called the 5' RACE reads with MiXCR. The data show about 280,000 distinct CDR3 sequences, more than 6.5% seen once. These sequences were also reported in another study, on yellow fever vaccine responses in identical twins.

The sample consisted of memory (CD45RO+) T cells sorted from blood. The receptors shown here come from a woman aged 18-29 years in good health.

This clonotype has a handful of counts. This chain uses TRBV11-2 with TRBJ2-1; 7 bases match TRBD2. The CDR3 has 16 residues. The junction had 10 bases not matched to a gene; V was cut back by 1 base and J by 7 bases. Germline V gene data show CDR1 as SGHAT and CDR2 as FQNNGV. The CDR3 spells CASSLVPGGRRNEQFF. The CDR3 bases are TGTGCCAGCAGCTTAGTTCCGGGAGGTCGGCGGAATGAGCAGTTCTTC.

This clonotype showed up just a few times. The CDR3 coding sequence is TGTGCCACCAGCAGAGATGGGAACACTGAAGCTTTCTTT. Its protein is CATSRDGNTEAFF. The rearrangement links TRBV15 to TRBJ1-1; D unresolved. Per the germline V gene, CDR1 is LNHNV and CDR2 is YYDKDF (reference sequence). V was pared by 0 bases and J by 1 base, with 3 bases between. The CDR3 is made up of 13 amino acids. Supplemented by reference TRBV15 and TRBJ1-1, the full variable domain reads DAMVIQNPRYQVTQFGKPVTLSCSQTLNHNVMYWYQQKSSQAPKLLFHYYDKDFNNEADTPDNFQSRRPNTSFCFLDIRSPGLGDTAMYLCATSRDGNTEAFFGQGTRLTVV.